This T cell receptor (beta chain) was documented in a study of regulatory T cells in long-lasting Graves disease. Study-wide findings and caveats: With persistent disease, TRBV28, TRBJ1-2 and TRBJ2-5 were the favored segments.

To make TCR beta libraries, researchers used iRepertoire HTBI primers and Arm-PCR of CDR3 regions. TCRdb passed the multiplex PCR reads through MiXCR, listing each CDR3 protein once. The table shows 400,000 to 500,000 distinct CDR3 sequences, with about 22% occurring only once. This clonotype was observed at least ten times. The target antigen is unknown. The time point was: persistent/refractory GD, antithyroid drugs over 5 years with positive TRAb. Construction of the TCR library relied on RNA isolated from PBMCs. CDR1 is MDHEN, CDR2 SYDVKM, per germline. The CDR3 consists of 15 residues. Trimming stripped 4 bases from V and 5 bases from J, with 15 bases between.

The sample in question was peripheral blood mononuclear cells (PBMCs), obtained when the disease was refractory, from a patient treated with antithyroid drugs. The V call is TRBV28, the J call TRBJ1-5; tentatively, D is TRBD1 (5 bases). The receptor comes from a female donor with Graves disease. The CDR3, as DNA: TGTGCCAGCAGTTCGCTCGGGGGTGGGGATCAGCCCCAGCATTTT. As protein: CASSSLGGGDQPQHF. Full variable domain (outside the CDR3, taken from reference TRBV28 and TRBJ1-5): DVKVTQSSRYLVKRTGEKVFLECVQDMDHENMFWYRQDPGLGLRLIYFSYDVKMKEKGDIPEGYSVSREKKERFSLILESASTNQTSMYLCASSSLGGGDQPQHFGDGTRLSIL.